Included here is one T cell receptor (beta chain) sequence, with context. J gave up 6 bases and V 7 bases, and 9 bases lay outside the gene matches. Germline CDR1 reads ENHRY; CDR2 reads SYGVKD. This CDR3 has 14 residues. TCRdb's table, derived via immunoSEQ multiplex PCR, lists solely in-frame clones and lacks some. The data hold around 200,000 clones, with about 87% observed a single time. The entry originates in a study of blood T cell repertoires in COVID-19. On the study more broadly: There were acute and convalescent COVID-19 samples, and they came from the United States, Italy and Spain.

The rearrangement links TRBV10-3 to TRBJ1-1, with 9 nucleotides matching TRBD1. The sequenced material came from peripheral blood. This clonotype was sampled from a man aged 40-55 years with active or convalescent COVID-19. CDR3 DNA sequence: TGTGCCATCACTACGGGACAGGGAGAGGCTGAAGCTTTCTTT. This encodes CAITTGQGEAEAFF.